Described below is a single T cell receptor (beta chain) sequence and its context. What it recognizes is unknown. Vbeta (60) and Jbeta (13) primers were used in the PCR. Clones were read by immunoSEQ multiplex PCR, and TCRdb kept only the in-frame ones, dropping some. This listing includes 100,000 to 150,000 clones. The sample comes from a study of cytomegalovirus exposure and HLA in healthy donors. General study points: The study found most TCR sequences rare, yet found some public TCRs in many donors. Later analysis suggested links between common viral pathogens and several top significant clusters. Confirmation was obtained in vitro that a few CMV-associated chains are specific for CMV antigens.

The source material was PBMCs. This sequence was found in a man aged 25 to 40 in good health and CMV-seronegative.

CDR3 coding DNA: TGCGCCAGCAGCCCCAATCCCGAGGAGACTGAAGCTTTCTTT. Translating gives CASSPNPEETEAFF. The chain carries TRBV4-1 and TRBJ1-1, with D hard to call. CDR3 size: 14 residues. Germline CDR1 and CDR2: MGHRA and YSYEKL. V was trimmed by 4 bases and J by 5 bases, leaving 14 bases between them.